This TCR beta chain was captured in a study of shared clonotypes between healthy human individuals. The table came from immunoSEQ multiplex PCR; TCRdb's copy has only in-frame clones and leaves some out. The sample gives approximately 2.4 million clones, nearly 97% of which show up once; approximately 0.13% is in the top ten. J was trimmed by 6 bases and V by 8 bases; bases with no gene match: 11. CDR1 and CDR2 (germline): WNHNN, SYGVQD (reference sequence). This CDR3 contains 14 residues. The chain uses TRBV10-1 and TRBJ2-7; 9 bases line up with TRBD1. The TCR originated in a young man in good health. What was sequenced was naive CD4+ T cells sorted from blood. The subset denotes: CD45RA+ positively selected. This chain's CDR3 is CASYEGTGCSEQYF. CDR3 in DNA: TGCGCCAGCTATGAAGGGACAGGGTGCAGCGAGCAGTACTTC.